This TCR beta chain was sequenced for a study of OX40 agonist ivuxolimab in advanced cancers. The overall study: Partial responses were achieved by three patients, one with hepatocellular carcinoma and two with cutaneous melanoma.

With V trimmed by 6 bases and J by 6 bases, 7 bases remained unmatched. The germline V gene has CDR1 KGHSH and CDR2 LQKENI. The CDR3 consists of 15 residues. The sampling schedule covered blood at baseline, cycle 4 day 1, and cycle 7 day 1. Measured with immunoSEQ multiplex PCR; TCRdb has only the in-frame clones, and not every one. The sample holds about 73,000 clones; approximately 91% are singletons and the top ten take 0.75% to 0.85%. This sample comprised CD4+ or CD8+ T cells sorted from blood, obtained in a trial of the OX40 agonist ivuxolimab. The rearrangement joins TRBV18 to TRBJ2-1, with 11 positions matching TRBD2. The TCR originated in an adult with an advanced solid tumor such as melanoma, head and neck, liver or kidney cancer. CDR3 coding DNA: TGTGCCAGCTCGCAGATAGCGGGGGGGCTCAATGAGCAGTTCTTC. Translating gives CASSQIAGGLNEQFF.